This T cell receptor (beta chain) was captured in a study of identical twins. TCRdb fed the 5' RACE reads into MiXCR, producing one record per CDR3 protein. Of hundreds of thousands of distinct CDR3 sequences listed, 5.5% to 6.5% are singletons. The sample holds many counts of this clonotype. The TCR was taken from a man aged 18-30 years in good health. Sample: naive T cells sorted from blood.

This chain's CDR3 is CASSPTPGITYNEQFF. The CDR3 region has the DNA TGTGCCAGCTCACCTACTCCTGGGATTACCTACAATGAGCAGTTCTTC. V and J are TRBV18 and TRBJ2-1, with unresolved D. Germline assignment: CDR1 KGHSH and CDR2 LQKENI. This CDR3 contains 16 residues. V was cut by 3 bases and J by 2 bases, with 14 bases left in between.